This passage covers 27 T cell receptor beta chains from one sample sequenced in a study of identical twins. TCRdb reanalysed the 5' RACE reads using MiXCR and keeps one entry per CDR3 protein. Here the sample spans a few hundred thousand distinct CDR3 sequences, about 18% being singletons. The sample was naive T cells sorted from blood. These receptors were taken from a man aged 50 to 60 in good health.

This clonotype was recorded at least ten times. The V and J genes are TRBV9 and TRBJ2-7; tentative D call: TRBD2 (5 bases). The germline V gene has CDR1 SGDLS and CDR2 YYNGEE. Trimming took 0 bases from V and 7 from J, leaving 14 bases between them. The CDR3 runs to 14 residues. Here the CDR3 DNA reads TGTGCCAGCAGCGTAGCCGGACTTGGCTGGGAGCAGTACTTC. This sequence encodes CASSVAGLGWEQYF.

There are many counts of this clonotype. J is TRBJ2-1 and V is TRBV28; D gene ambiguous. V was pared by 9 bases and J by 10 bases, with 10 bases between. The CDR3 has 10 amino acids. From germline, CDR1 is MDHEN and CDR2 SYDVKM. The CDR3 sequence is CASSRWEQFF. CDR3 nucleotide sequence: TGTGCCAGTAGCAGGTGGGAGCAGTTCTTC. The complete variable domain, with remaining parts taken from reference TRBV28 and TRBJ2-1, reads DVKVTQSSRYLVKRTGEKVFLECVQDMDHENMFWYRQDPGLGLRLIYFSYDVKMKEKGDIPEGYSVSREKKERFSLILESASTNQTSMYLCASSRWEQFFGPGTRLTVL.

This clonotype turned up a few times. The V gene is TRBV27, the J gene TRBJ2-5, with D possibly being TRBD1 (6 bases). The germline V and J ends were trimmed by 5 bases and 2 bases, with 15 bases remaining between them. Per the germline V gene, CDR1 is MNHEY and CDR2 is SMNVEV (reference sequence). This CDR3 is 15 amino acids long. CDR3: CASSTYPDRQETQYF. CDR3 DNA sequence: TGTGCCAGCAGTACTTATCCGGACAGACAAGAGACCCAGTACTTC.

This chain links TRBV5-4 with TRBJ1-4; D uncertain. V dropped 4 bases and J dropped 8 bases, with 15 bases sitting between them. Per germline, CDR1 SGHNT and CDR2 YYREEE (reference sequence). This CDR3 spans 14 amino acids. This CDR3 is CASSPSPLGEKLFF. The CDR3 DNA follows: TGTGCCAGCAGCCCGTCCCCTTTGGGAGAAAAACTGTTTTTT.

This clonotype has just a few counts. The chain recombines TRBV27 with TRBJ2-7, with 7 nucleotides matching TRBD1. The ends lost 5 bases at V and 2 bases at J; junction bases unmatched: 3. Germline-derived CDR1 and CDR2 are MNHEY and SMNVEV (reference sequence). The CDR3 extends over 13 amino acids. The CDR3 bases are TGTGCCAGCAGTGTACAGGGGACCTACGAGCAGTACTTC. Translation gives CASSVQGTYEQYF.

This clonotype has ten or more counts. The V and J genes are TRBV20-1 and TRBJ2-3; 9 bases align to TRBD2. Germline CDR1 is DFQATT and CDR2 is SNEGSKA (reference sequence). The CDR3 covers 16 residues. V shed 0 bases, J shed 3 bases, and the junction held 7 bases outside the gene matches. The CDR3 bases are TGCAGTGCTAGAGATAATCGGCTAGCGGGGACAGATACGCAGTATTTT. It codes for CSARDNRLAGTDTQYF.

This clonotype has at least ten counts. V is TRBV29-1 and J is TRBJ2-5; D is unresolved. This CDR3 contains 14 residues. Per the germline V gene, CDR1 is SQVTM and CDR2 is ANQGSEA. The germline V and J ends were trimmed by 7 bases and 1 base, with 16 bases remaining between them. The CDR3 sequence: CSARARALQETQYF. The CDR3 DNA sequence: TGCAGCGCCCGTGCTCGGGCCCTCCAAGAGACCCAGTACTTC.

Ten or more counts support this clonotype. The V call is TRBV6-5, the J call TRBJ2-2; D is undetermined. Germline CDR1 reads MNHEY; CDR2 reads SVGAGI. V was pared by 0 bases and J by 8 bases, with 10 bases between. This CDR3 has 14 amino acids. CDR3 region: CASSYSGGPGELFF. In DNA, the CDR3 is TGTGCCAGCAGTTACTCAGGTGGCCCGGGGGAGCTGTTTTTT.

The DNA for the CDR3 is TGTGCCAGCAGCTTGGGAGTCCCTGGTGAGCAGTACTTC. As protein: CASSLGVPGEQYF. J is TRBJ2-7 and V is TRBV5-6; D is unresolved. V shed 0 bases and J shed 7 bases, with 11 bases lying between them. This CDR3 spans 13 amino acids. The V gene's germline CDR1 is SGHDT and CDR2 YYEEEE.

The chain carries TRBV11-2 and TRBJ2-1, with 15 bases matching TRBD2. Trimming removed 7 bases from V and 4 bases from J; junction bases left unmatched: 17. CDR1 is SGHAT and CDR2 is FQNNGV in the germline V gene. The length of the CDR3 is 20 residues. The CDR3 reads CASTLSSGLAGGPFYNEQFF. The CDR3 region has the DNA TGTGCCAGCACCCTTTCCTCAGGACTAGCGGGAGGGCCGTTTTACAATGAGCAGTTCTTC.

The chain combines TRBV12-3 or TRBV12-4 with TRBJ2-3; D unresolved. The CDR3 is 14 amino acids. V was trimmed by 6 bases and J by 0 bases, leaving 10 bases between them. The CDR3: CASSRQPSTDTQYF. CDR3 nucleotides: TGTGCCAGCAGCAGACAACCCAGCACAGATACGCAGTATTTT.

In its sample, this clonotype was seen many times. J is TRBJ2-3 and V is TRBV7-2; D is undetermined. Deletions cut 5 bases from V and 0 bases from J, with 6 bases between. Germline CDR1 and CDR2: SGHTA and FQGNSA. The CDR3 runs to 13 residues. This CDR3 is CASSGYSTDTQYF. In nucleotides, the CDR3 is TGTGCCAGCAGCGGGTATAGCACAGATACGCAGTATTTT.

The chain has TRBV29-1 and TRBJ1-1; D is ambiguous. V lost 7 bases to trimming and J lost 5 bases, with 14 bases between them. Looked up from germline, CDR1 is SQVTM and CDR2 is ANQGSEA. CDR3 length: 12 amino acids. The DNA of the CDR3 is TGCAGCGCCGGGGAGGGATGGACTGAAGCTTTCTTT. It translates to CSAGEGWTEAFF.

This clonotype was seen ten or more times. The rearrangement links TRBV11-2 to TRBJ2-1; D is ambiguous. CDR1 is SGHAT and CDR2 is FQNNGV in the germline V gene. Trimming stripped 5 bases from V and 5 bases from J, with 10 bases between. The CDR3 runs to 13 residues. For the CDR3, the DNA is TGTGCCAGCAGCCTTCGACCGAACAATGAGCAGTTCTTC. This encodes CASSLRPNNEQFF.

The sample holds a few counts of this clonotype. This chain links TRBV2 with TRBJ2-7; TRBD2 aligns across 12 bases. CDR1 SNHLY and CDR2 FYNNEI come from the germline V gene. The junction had 9 bases not matched to a gene; V was cut back by 6 bases and J by 3 bases. The CDR3 is 16 residues long. Here the CDR3 DNA reads TGTGCCAGCAGGTTAGCTAGCGGGGGGGTTCTCTACGAGCAGTACTTC. Residues: CASRLASGGVLYEQYF.

This clonotype appeared many times. V gene TRBV12-3 or TRBV12-4 combines with J gene TRBJ2-3; a possible D gene is TRBD2 (6 bases). This CDR3 spans 13 amino acids. The V and J ends lost 5 bases and 4 bases respectively, with 10 bases between them. CDR3 in amino acids: CASSGAGPDTQYF. The DNA of the CDR3 is TGTGCCAGCAGTGGGGCGGGACCAGATACGCAGTATTTT.

This clonotype was observed a handful of times. V and J are TRBV4-3 and TRBJ2-1, with D perhaps matching TRBD1 (5 bases). The CDR3 covers 16 residues. Germline V CDR1 and CDR2: LGHNA, YSLEER. The germline V and J ends were trimmed by 0 bases and 2 bases, with 11 bases remaining between them. DNA for the CDR3: TGCGCCAGCAGCCAAGATAAAGGGGCAGCCTACAATGAGCAGTTCTTC. It encodes CASSQDKGAAYNEQFF.

The chain has TRBV6-5 and TRBJ2-7, with 13 bases aligning to TRBD2. Germline lookup yields CDR1 MNHEY and CDR2 SVGAGI. After removal of 2 bases from V and 3 bases from J, the junction contained 1 base not matched to a gene. The CDR3 has 15 amino acids. The CDR3 DNA sequence: TGTGCCAGCAGTTACCGACTAGCGGGAGGCTACGAGCAGTACTTC. Amino acids: CASSYRLAGGYEQYF.

The chain has TRBV19 and TRBJ1-1; 8 bases align to TRBD1. The V segment lost 3 bases and the J segment 8 bases; nucleotides outside the gene matches: 8. Germline values: CDR1 LNHDA, CDR2 SQIVND (reference sequence). The CDR3 is made up of 14 amino acids. The CDR3 DNA reads TGTGCCAGTAGTATCGCCCGGGACAGGCGCGAAGCTTTCTTT. Protein: CASSIARDRREAFF.

A few counts support this clonotype. The chain has TRBV5-1 and TRBJ2-7; possibly TRBD1 for D (5 bases). Per germline, CDR1 SGHRS and CDR2 YFSETQ. Trimming took off 4 bases at V and 5 bases at J, with 19 bases between the two ends. This CDR3 comprises 15 residues. The CDR3 coding sequence is TGCGCCAGCAGCGGTGGAGTGGGCAGGGCTGACGAGCAGTACTTC. This encodes CASSGGVGRADEQYF. The full variable domain, in which reference TRBV5-1 and TRBJ2-7 provide the parts outside the CDR3, is KAGVTQTPRYLIKTRGQQVTLSCSPISGHRSVSWYQQTPGQGLQFLFEYFSETQRNKGNFPGRFSGRQFSNSRSEMNVSTLELGDSALYLCASSGGVGRADEQYFGPGTRLTVT.

The chain combines TRBV19 with TRBJ2-1; the match to TRBD2 covers 11 bases. Germline V CDR1 and CDR2: LNHDA, SQIVND (reference sequence). Trimming at V came to 1 base and at J to 9 bases, leaving 11 bases not matched to a gene. The CDR3 sequence is 17 residues long. CDR3 sequence reads: CASSIVGLAGGGREQFF. The CDR3 DNA reads TGTGCCAGTAGTATAGTTGGGCTAGCGGGAGGCGGGCGTGAGCAGTTCTTC.

This clonotype was observed a handful of times. The genes are TRBV5-1 and TRBJ2-1; D is ambiguous. V was clipped by 5 bases and J by 0 bases, with 12 bases between them. CDR1 and CDR2 (germline): SGHRS, YFSETQ. The CDR3 length is 15 residues. The CDR3 sequence: CASSIRVSSYNEQFF. The CDR3 nucleotides read TGCGCCAGCAGTATCCGGGTAAGCTCCTACAATGAGCAGTTCTTC.

This clonotype was seen ten or more times. The chain uses TRBV12-3 or TRBV12-4 and TRBJ2-1; D gene unclear. The CDR3 is 11 amino acids. V lost 5 bases, J lost 4 bases, and 3 bases lay in between. The CDR3 bases are TGTGCCAGCAGTATTTACAATGAGCAGTTCTTC. Protein sequence: CASSIYNEQFF.

This clonotype showed up many times. The CDR3 region has the DNA TGTGCCAGCAGCGTAGAGGCAGGGACCGACTATGGCTACACCTTC. The encoded protein is CASSVEAGTDYGYTF. The gene calls are TRBV9 and TRBJ1-2; TRBD1 is a possible D gene (5 bases). The V end lost 0 bases, the J end lost 3 bases, and 12 bases lay between the germline ends. Germline V gene sequence: CDR1 SGDLS, CDR2 YYNGEE. This CDR3 region has 15 residues.

V and J are TRBV20-1 and TRBJ2-1; D unresolved. Germline V gene lookup returns CDR1 DFQATT and CDR2 SNEGSKA (reference sequence). The CDR3 is made up of 14 amino acids. V lost 1 base and J lost 4, with 11 bases in between. For the CDR3, the DNA is TGCAGTGCTAGAGGAAGGGCGAATTACAATGAGCAGTTCTTC. Amino acid sequence: CSARGRANYNEQFF.

This clonotype has a count of ten or more. This chain connects TRBV11-2 to TRBJ2-7; D is unresolved. Germline V gives CDR1 SGHAT, CDR2 FQNNGV. This CDR3 comprises 13 residues. The V end was cut by 3 bases, the J end by 3 bases, with 9 bases between. Written as DNA, the CDR3 is TGTGCCAGCAGCTTTGGATTGAACTACGAGCAGTACTTC. Residues: CASSFGLNYEQYF.

V gene TRBV12-3 or TRBV12-4 combines with J gene TRBJ1-5; D gene unclear. The CDR3 contains 13 residues. V was pared by 2 bases and J by 7 bases, with 9 bases between. CDR3 loop: CASSLSDEQPQHF. Written as DNA, the CDR3 is TGTGCCAGCAGTTTAAGCGACGAGCAGCCCCAGCATTTT.